The 21 T cell receptor beta chains below were found in one sample sequenced in a study of cytomegalovirus exposure and HLA in healthy donors. Primers: 60 Vbeta forward and 13 Jbeta reverse. The table came from immunoSEQ multiplex PCR; TCRdb's copy has only in-frame clones and leaves some out. The data contain some 200,000 clones, around 89% of them seen just once; the ten biggest clones take up around 1%. The sample was PBMCs. The receptors stem from a woman between 18 and 30 years old in good health and CMV-seronegative.

The V and J genes are TRBV4-3 and TRBJ2-1; 9 nucleotides align to TRBD2. The CDR3 runs to 20 residues. CDR1 is LGHNA, CDR2 YSLEER, per germline. Trimming removed 1 base from V and 1 base from J; junction bases left unmatched: 14. The chain's CDR3 is CASSQGSSGRMFGSYNEQFF. CDR3 DNA sequence: TGCGCCAGCAGCCAAGGGTCGAGCGGGAGGATGTTTGGGTCCTACAATGAGCAGTTCTTC.

About this clone: An end of the junction differs from the germline gene, which may be a read error. The chain uses TRBV18 and TRBJ2-7; the D gene is possibly TRBD1 (6 bases). The germline V gene encodes CDR1 KGHSH and CDR2 LQKENI. This CDR3 is 14 amino acids long. The DNA for the CDR3 is TGTGCCAGCTCATCACCTGGGGGCACCTACGAGCAGTACTTC. Its protein is CASSSPGGTYEQYF.

The V and J genes are TRBV6-5 and TRBJ2-2, with unresolved D. Germline V CDR1 and CDR2: MNHEY, SVGAGI. The CDR3 runs to 12 residues. The germline V and J ends were trimmed by 6 bases and 7 bases, with 9 bases remaining between them. This chain's CDR3 is CASSLSRGELFF. The CDR3 DNA reads TGTGCCAGCAGCCTCAGTCGCGGGGAGCTGTTTTTT.

V usage is TRBV5-1 and J usage is TRBJ2-7, with a weak D call TRBD2 (6 bases). CDR1 SGHRS and CDR2 YFSETQ come from the germline V gene. V lost 5 bases and J lost 0, with 9 bases in between. This CDR3 has 13 residues. The CDR3 nucleotides read TGCGCCAGCAGTCCGGGGGACTCCTACGAGCAGTACTTC. Residues: CASSPGDSYEQYF.

J is TRBJ1-3 and V is TRBV6-6; 7 bases are a match to TRBD1. CDR1 is MNHNY, CDR2 SVGAGI, per germline (reference sequence). The CDR3 spans 15 residues. J lost 5 bases, V lost 7 bases, and 11 bases had no gene match. CDR3 in amino acids: CASTNSGTARNTIYF. DNA of the CDR3: TGTGCCAGCACCAACTCTGGGACAGCCAGAAACACCATATATTTT.

CDR3 protein: CASRMGVNSGNTIYF. CDR3 nucleotide sequence: TGTGCCAGCAGGATGGGCGTGAACTCTGGAAACACCATATATTTT. The chain recombines TRBV6-1 with TRBJ1-3; D gene unclear. Germline V gene data show CDR1 as MNHNS and CDR2 as SASEGT. The length of the CDR3 is 15 residues. Deletions cut 6 bases from V and 0 bases from J, with 12 bases between.

The V gene is TRBV4-3, the J gene TRBJ1-2, with TRBD1 matching over 8 bases. J lost 0 bases, V lost 0 bases, and 18 bases had no gene match. The CDR3 has 21 residues. Germline CDR1 LGHNA, CDR2 YSLEER. The CDR3 DNA reads as TGCGCCAGCAGCCAAGATTATCAGAGGACAGGGCGAATACTAGCTAACTATGGCTACACCTTC. Protein product: CASSQDYQRTGRILANYGYTF.

This chain uses TRBV27 with TRBJ1-3, with D possibly matching TRBD1 (5 bases). V gave up 4 bases and J gave up 0 bases, with 7 bases separating them. Per the germline V gene, CDR1 is MNHEY and CDR2 is SMNVEV (reference sequence). This CDR3 is 14 amino acids long. The CDR3 region has the DNA TGTGCCAGCAGTTCACAGGACTCTGGAAACACCATATATTTT. It is translated as CASSSQDSGNTIYF.

The count of this clone is one. The rearrangement joins TRBV7-6 to TRBJ2-7, with TRBD1 matching 7 bases. The V gene's germline CDR1 is SGHVS and CDR2 FNYEAQ. This CDR3 contains 14 residues. The V and J ends lost 3 bases and 2 bases, in that order; junction bases with no gene match: 4. In nucleotides, the CDR3 is TGTGCCAGCAGCTTGCGGACAGGTCCCTACGAGCAGTACTTC. Translation: CASSLRTGPYEQYF.

This clone occurred once. The rearrangement uses TRBV27 and TRBJ2-7; D unclear. Germline V gene data show CDR1 as MNHEY and CDR2 as SMNVEV (reference sequence). The CDR3 runs to 14 residues. With 0 bases removed from V and 3 bases from J, the gap between germline ends came to 9 bases. CDR3 sequence reads: CASSLSSRFYEQYF. CDR3 DNA sequence: TGTGCCAGCAGTTTATCTTCGCGTTTCTACGAGCAGTACTTC.

This clone has just one count. The gene calls are TRBV13 and TRBJ2-3, with TRBD1 matching over 7 bases. The J segment lost 0 bases and the V segment lost 5 bases, leaving 2 bases of the junction unmatched. This CDR3 has 14 amino acids. Germline-derived CDR1 and CDR2 are PRHDT and FYEKMQ (reference sequence). This CDR3 is CASSRQGSTDTQYF. The CDR3 nucleotides are TGTGCCAGCAGCCGACAGGGAAGCACAGATACGCAGTATTTT.

V gene TRBV11-2 combines with J gene TRBJ2-5; 8 bases match TRBD2. The assigned J gene may be wrong: the sequence end matches TRBJ2-7 better. The CDR3 covers 15 residues. Per the germline V gene, CDR1 is SGHAT and CDR2 is FQNNGV. CDR3 nucleotide sequence: TGTGCCAGCAGCTTTTTGACGGGAGGGTTCTACGAGCAGTACTTC. Protein: CASSFLTGGFYEQYF.

The chain carries TRBV7-9 and TRBJ2-7, with 7 bases lining up with TRBD2. V dropped 2 bases and J dropped 3; count of bases not matched to a gene: 13. The CDR3 contains 17 residues. Germline CDR1 SEHNR, CDR2 FQNEAQ (reference sequence). CDR3 coding DNA: TGTGCCAGCAGCTTACGGGCGGGGGAGGCGTCGTTCTACGAGCAGTACTTC. Encoded protein: CASSLRAGEASFYEQYF.

J is TRBJ1-6 and V is TRBV2; D might be TRBD1 (5 bases). There are 13 residues in the CDR3. Trimming stripped 4 bases from V and 10 bases from J, with 11 bases between. In germline, CDR1 is SNHLY, CDR2 FYNNEI. This chain's CDR3 is CASSGPGDSPLHF. CDR3 coding DNA: TGTGCCAGCAGTGGCCCGGGGGACTCACCCCTCCACTTT.

The chain joins TRBV30 to TRBJ2-1, with D possibly TRBD2 on 5 matching bases. V lost 4 bases and J 3 bases, leaving 13 bases between the germline ends. Germline assignment: CDR1 GTSNPN and CDR2 SVGIG (reference sequence). The CDR3 runs 14 residues. CDR3 bases: TGTGCCTGGACGGGATTTATCGGCTACAATGAGCAGTTCTTC. It yields the protein CAWTGFIGYNEQFF.

The chain employs TRBV2 and TRBJ1-3, with 7 bases identical to TRBD1. V lost 5 bases to trimming and J lost 0 bases; unmatched junction nucleotides: 4. CDR1 and CDR2 (germline): SNHLY, FYNNEI. This CDR3 has 15 residues. In DNA form, the CDR3 reads TGTGCCAGCAGTCAGACAGGGACCTCTGGAAACACCATATATTTT. Residues: CASSQTGTSGNTIYF.

The sample holds one count of this clone. The rearrangement uses TRBV11-3 and TRBJ2-1; D call uncertain. The CDR3 is made up of 13 amino acids. Trimming shortened V by 2 bases and J by 5 bases, and 7 bases separated the two germline ends. Per the germline V gene, CDR1 is SGHNT and CDR2 is YENEEA. The CDR3 DNA is TGTGCCAGCAGCTTAACTACTAACAATGAGCAGTTCTTC. This codes for CASSLTTNNEQFF.

This clone was detected only once. The chain couples TRBV21-1 to TRBJ1-4; the table assigns TRBD1, which was not confirmed against the DNA. TRBV21-1 is recorded as a pseudogene. The CDR3 consists of 14 residues. CDR3 sequence (DNA): TGTGCCAACCCACCGGACAGGGGACGCGAAAAACTGTTTTTT. Amino acid sequence: CANPPDRGREKLFF.

V gene TRBV5-1 combines with J gene TRBJ2-7; D is ambiguous. Trimming took 2 bases from V and 5 from J, leaving 11 bases between them. This CDR3 region has 13 residues. Germline assignment: CDR1 SGHRS and CDR2 YFSETQ. The CDR3 reads CASSLERRHEQYF. CDR3 nucleotide sequence: TGCGCCAGCAGCTTAGAGAGGCGCCACGAGCAGTACTTC.

The genes are TRBV4-2 and TRBJ2-5; 8 bases align to TRBD2. This CDR3 has 15 residues. The germline V gene encodes CDR1 LGHNA and CDR2 YNFKEQ. The V gene end was trimmed by 4 bases and the J gene end by 4 bases; junction bases not matched to a gene: 8. In DNA form, the CDR3 reads TGTGCCAGCAGCCCCCATCCCGCGGGGGGAGAGACCCAGTACTTC. Its translation is CASSPHPAGGETQYF.

As DNA, the CDR3 is TGTGCCAGCAGTTTAAAGGGGACAGCCTCCTACGAGCAGTACTTC. It encodes CASSLKGTASYEQYF. The chain carries TRBV28 and TRBJ2-7; 7 bases line up with TRBD1. Germline loops: CDR1 MDHEN, CDR2 SYDVKM. This CDR3 region has 15 residues. Unmatched junction bases numbered 4, after V lost 2 bases and J lost 0 bases.